These 18 T cell receptor beta chains came from one sample sequenced in a study of PD-L1 blockade in urothelial cancer. This table comes from immunoSEQ multiplex PCR, and its TCRdb copy is limited to in-frame clones, with some not included. The sample holds about 87,000 clones, 70% to 90% seen once. The time point is: pretreatment peripheral blood. This sample comprised PBMCs, obtained around atezolizumab (anti-PD-L1) treatment. The receptor source for this set is an elderly woman with urothelial cancer.

The V call is TRBV4-1, the J call TRBJ1-4, with TRBD1 as a possible D gene (5 bases). Trimming cost V 0 bases and J 7 bases, with 9 bases left between them. The CDR3 sequence is 14 residues long. Germline V gene lookup returns CDR1 MGHRA and CDR2 YSYEKL. As DNA, the CDR3 is TGCGCCAGCAGCCAAGACCCCAGGGTTGAAAAACTGTTTTTT. It is translated as CASSQDPRVEKLFF.

The V and J genes are TRBV21-1 and TRBJ2-7; TRBD1, the table's D call, was not compared with the DNA. TRBV21-1 has pseudogene status. This CDR3 is built from 14 residues. The CDR3 DNA is TGTGCCAGAACGATCTGGGCAGGGCTCAACGAGCAGTACTTC. Protein: CARTIWAGLNEQYF.

The chain uses TRBV7-2 and TRBJ1-1; 8 bases line up with TRBD1. Looked up from germline, CDR1 is SGHTA and CDR2 is FQGNSA. The V segment lost 0 bases and the J segment 10 bases; nucleotides outside the gene matches: 4. CDR3 length equals 13 residues. CDR3 protein: CASSLAGRGRAFF. CDR3 nucleotide sequence: TGTGCCAGCAGCTTAGCTGGCAGGGGGCGAGCTTTCTTT.

The rearrangement uses TRBV5-4 and TRBJ2-2; TRBD2 aligns across 11 bases. From germline, CDR1 is SGHNT and CDR2 YYREEE (reference sequence). After removal of 4 bases from V and 6 bases from J, the junction contained 8 bases not matched to a gene. This CDR3 has 16 amino acids. The CDR3 here is CASSAVAGGLSGELFF. For the CDR3, the DNA is TGTGCCAGCAGCGCTGTAGCGGGAGGGCTGTCCGGGGAGCTGTTTTTT.

The J gene is TRBJ2-6, the V gene TRBV30; unclear D gene. V was pared by 4 bases and J by 9 bases, with 7 bases between. This CDR3 is built from 11 residues. CDR1 and CDR2 from the germline V gene are GTSNPN and SVGIG (reference sequence). In nucleotides, the CDR3 is TGTGCCTGGAAGGAGCGCAACGTCCTGACTTTC. Translation: CAWKERNVLTF. Supplemented by reference TRBV30 and TRBJ2-6, the full variable domain reads SQTIHQWPATLVQPVGSPLSLECTVEGTSNPNLYWYRQAAGRGLQLLFYSVGIGQISSEVPQNLSASRPQDRQFILSSKKLLLSDSGFYLCAWKERNVLTFGAGSRLTVL.

This clone was picked up one time. The chain joins TRBV21-1 to TRBJ1-4. TRBV21-1 is a pseudogene locus. This CDR3 has 17 amino acids. The CDR3 DNA reads as TGTGCCAGCAGCAAATGGGTGCGGGCAGGGAGGTTTGAAAAACTGTTTTTT. It translates to CASSKWVRAGRFEKLFF.

CDR3 nucleotide sequence: TGTGCCAGCAGCTTGGCCCCCGGGATTACAGATACGCAGTATTTT. Residues: CASSLAPGITDTQYF. V and J are TRBV5-6 and TRBJ2-3, with D possibly matching TRBD2 (5 bases). The germline V gene encodes CDR1 SGHDT and CDR2 YYEEEE. Trimming shortened V by 0 bases and J by 3 bases, and 11 bases separated the two germline ends. There are 15 residues in the CDR3.

This rearrangement joins TRBV5-1 to TRBJ1-2; D ambiguous. The V gene's germline CDR1 is SGHRS and CDR2 YFSETQ. V shed 0 bases and J shed 1 base, with 4 bases lying between them. CDR3 length equals 13 residues. The CDR3 nucleotides are TGCGCCAGCAGCTTGGCAGATAACTATGGCTACACCTTC. As protein: CASSLADNYGYTF.

V is TRBV25-1 and J is TRBJ1-1, with D hard to call. This CDR3 has 14 amino acids. Germline CDR1 MGHDK, CDR2 SYGVNS. V gave up 4 bases and J gave up 4 bases, with 13 bases separating them. The CDR3 reads CASSVSFGITEAFF. DNA for the CDR3: TGTGCCAGCAGTGTCAGTTTTGGCATCACTGAAGCTTTCTTT. Using reference TRBV25-1 and TRBJ1-1 for the parts outside the CDR3, the full variable domain is EADIYQTPRYLVIGTGKKITLECSQTMGHDKMYWYQQDPGMELHLIHYSYGVNSTEKGDLSSESTVSRIRTEHFPLTLESARPSHTSQYLCASSVSFGITEAFFGQGTRLTVV.

The chain combines TRBV27 with TRBJ2-7, with D perhaps TRBD2 (7 bases). The CDR3 is made up of 14 amino acids. Germline values: CDR1 MNHEY, CDR2 SMNVEV (reference sequence). Trimming pared 4 bases from V and 3 bases from J, leaving 13 bases between. The CDR3 is CASSSTRGGYEQYF. CDR3 nucleotides: TGTGCCAGCAGTTCGACTAGGGGGGGCTACGAGCAGTACTTC.

The chain recombines TRBV15 with TRBJ2-7, with 7 bases aligning to TRBD1. The trim removed 3 bases at V and 0 bases at J, leaving 8 bases unmatched. Germline V gene sequence: CDR1 LNHNV, CDR2 YYDKDF (reference sequence). This CDR3 contains 16 residues. The CDR3 DNA follows: TGTGCCACCAGCAGGGCCAGGGACAGTTTCTCCTACGAGCAGTACTTC. This gives the protein CATSRARDSFSYEQYF.

V usage is TRBV5-1 and J usage is TRBJ2-1, with D possibly matching TRBD1 (6 bases). Trimming shortened V by 5 bases and J by 7 bases, and 19 bases separated the two germline ends. The CDR3 covers 15 residues. The germline gives CDR1 SGHRS, CDR2 YFSETQ. As DNA, the CDR3 is TGCGCCAGCAGGCTGGGGCAGGGGTTATCTAATGAGCAGTTCTTC. Protein sequence: CASRLGQGLSNEQFF.

This chain connects TRBV27 to TRBJ1-1; 7 nucleotides line up with TRBD1. V was clipped by 2 bases and J by 3 bases; unmatched bases: 3. CDR3 length: 14 amino acids. CDR1 is MNHEY and CDR2 is SMNVEV in the germline V gene (reference sequence). CDR3 loop: CASSLVGGHTEAFF. The CDR3 nucleotides are TGTGCCAGCAGTTTAGTAGGGGGCCACACTGAAGCTTTCTTT.

Written as DNA, the CDR3 is TGTGCCAGCAGCACCGGCGGGGGAACCTCTGGAAACACCATATATTTT. Its protein is CASSTGGGTSGNTIYF. The genes are TRBV9 and TRBJ1-3, with TRBD1 as a possible D gene (5 bases). The CDR3 spans 16 residues. CDR1 SGDLS and CDR2 YYNGEE come from the germline V gene. V dropped 4 bases and J dropped 0 bases, with 14 bases sitting between them.

V is TRBV7-9 and J is TRBJ2-1; 13 bases are shared with TRBD2. The junction had 5 bases not matched to a gene; V was cut back by 5 bases and J by 4 bases. CDR1 and CDR2 from the germline V gene are SEHNR and FQNEAQ (reference sequence). The CDR3 loop spans 16 amino acids. CDR3 nucleotide sequence: TGTGCCAGCAGCATTCCGGGACTAGCGGGGTACAATGAGCAGTTCTTC. It translates to CASSIPGLAGYNEQFF.

V gene TRBV30 combines with J gene TRBJ2-7, with TRBD1 matching 9 bases. The J segment lost 4 bases and the V segment lost 0 bases, leaving 13 bases of the junction unmatched. CDR1 is GTSNPN and CDR2 is SVGIG in the germline V gene (reference sequence). This CDR3 has 17 residues. The CDR3 spells CAWSVHWTGADFYEQYF. The DNA for the CDR3 is TGTGCCTGGAGTGTACACTGGACAGGGGCGGATTTTTACGAGCAGTACTTC.

J is TRBJ2-3 and V is TRBV20-1; 7 bases fit TRBD1. V trimming: 6 bases; J trimming: 4 bases; junction bases outside the gene matches: 1. The CDR3 consists of 11 residues. Germline lookup yields CDR1 DFQATT and CDR2 SNEGSKA (reference sequence). The CDR3 DNA is TGCAGTGCCGGGACAGCAGATACGCAGTATTTT. It codes for CSAGTADTQYF.

V usage is TRBV10-3 and J usage is TRBJ2-5; D is possibly TRBD2 (5 bases). V lost 10 bases and J 2 bases, leaving 23 bases between the germline ends. Germline values: CDR1 ENHRY, CDR2 SYGVKD. This CDR3 region has 16 residues. In nucleotides, the CDR3 is TGTGCCACCCGCAGTACGCCGACCTCGGGGCAAGAGACCCAGTACTTC. This translates into CATRSTPTSGQETQYF.